One sample yielded the 10 T cell receptor beta chains listed below, sequenced in a study of blood T cell repertoires in COVID-19. The assay was immunoSEQ multiplex PCR, and TCRdb's table has in-frame clones only and misses some. Of some 200,000 clones listed, approximately 85% were seen once; the top ten hold roughly 8.2%. Sequencing was carried out using peripheral blood. Receptors were obtained from a woman between 55 and 75 years old with acute or convalescent COVID-19.

The CDR3 bases are TGTGCCAGCAGCCGACAGGTCTCGGTTGGCTACACCTTC. It codes for CASSRQVSVGYTF. The chain uses TRBV7-9 and TRBJ1-2, with D possibly being TRBD1 (6 bases). Germline V gene data show CDR1 as SEHNR and CDR2 as FQNEAQ (reference sequence). There are 13 residues in the CDR3. V lost 5 bases to trimming and J lost 7 bases, with 14 bases between them. Drawing the rest from reference TRBV7-9 and TRBJ1-2, the complete variable domain is DTGVSQNPRHKITKRGQNVTFRCDPISEHNRLYWYRQTLGQGPEFLTYFQNEAQLEKSRLLSDRFSAERPKGSFSTLEIQRTEQGDSAMYLCASSRQVSVGYTFGSGTRLTVV.

The CDR3 DNA reads as TGTGCCTCCAAGGGAGGGTATCAGACAGATACGCAGTATTTT. Protein product: CASKGGYQTDTQYF. The rearrangement uses TRBV19 and TRBJ2-3, with 7 positions matching TRBD2. This CDR3 region has 14 residues. The J segment lost 3 bases and the V segment lost 11 bases, leaving 11 bases of the junction unmatched. Germline V gene data show CDR1 as LNHDA and CDR2 as SQIVND (reference sequence).

The chain employs TRBV5-4 and TRBJ2-3; 13 positions agree with TRBD2. Germline CDR1 SGHNT, CDR2 YYREEE (reference sequence). The CDR3 totals 16 residues. V lost 4 bases and J lost 4; bases outside the gene matches: 6. The CDR3 region is CASSIRTSGSSDTQYF. The CDR3 DNA sequence: TGTGCCAGCAGCATTAGGACTAGCGGGAGCTCAGATACGCAGTATTTT.

This clone appeared a single time. No DNA is shown, since the ends of the CDR3 on it are uncertain; the CDR3 is the one TCRdb lists. The chain links TRBV18 to TRBJ1-6. The CDR3 is 14 residues long, counting both termini. Per germline, CDR1 KGHSH and CDR2 LQKENI. The CDR3 spells CASSPTGVGGGIHF.

The V call is TRBV28, the J call TRBJ2-3, with 13 positions matching TRBD2. Germline-derived CDR1 and CDR2 are MDHEN and SYDVKM. J gave up 6 bases and V 6 bases, and 3 bases lay outside the gene matches. This CDR3 spans 14 amino acids. The CDR3 sequence: CASSSTSGGDTQYF. The CDR3 DNA reads as TGTGCCAGCAGCTCGACTAGCGGGGGGGATACGCAGTATTTT.

The chain carries TRBV29-1 and TRBJ2-1, with TRBD2 matching over 13 bases. Germline CDR1 SQVTM, CDR2 ANQGSEA. V shed 6 bases, J shed 9 bases, and the junction held 14 bases outside the gene matches. The CDR3 has 16 residues. The CDR3 sequence is CSVGVPGLAGLIEQFF. For the CDR3, the DNA is TGCAGCGTCGGGGTACCGGGACTAGCGGGACTTATTGAGCAGTTCTTC.

This chain joins TRBV27 and TRBJ1-4, with TRBD1 matching 9 bases. The V and J ends lost 3 bases and 8 bases, in that order; junction bases with no gene match: 4. CDR3 length: 14 residues. CDR1 and CDR2 from the germline V gene are MNHEY and SMNVEV (reference sequence). CDR3 in amino acids: CASSFGTGNEKLFF. The CDR3 nucleotides read TGTGCCAGCAGTTTCGGGACAGGGAACGAAAAACTGTTTTTT.

The V gene is TRBV3-1 (or the pseudogene TRBV3-2), the J gene TRBJ1-1; D ambiguous. Trimming cost V 1 base and J 1 base, with 7 bases left between them. Germline V CDR1 and CDR2: LGHDT, YNNKEL (reference sequence). CDR3 size: 14 residues. The CDR3 DNA follows: TGTGCCAGCAGCCAAGTGTTCCGGAACACTGAAGCTTTCTTT. This gives the protein CASSQVFRNTEAFF.

The chain is built from TRBV4-1 and TRBJ2-7; 7 positions match TRBD1. The CDR3 sequence is 13 residues long. The V gene's germline CDR1 is MGHRA and CDR2 YSYEKL. V shed 1 base and J 7 bases; nucleotides not matched to a gene: 4. The CDR3 region is CASSQATGDEQYV. In DNA form, the CDR3 reads TGCGCCAGCAGCCAAGCCACAGGGGATGAGCAGTACGTC.

This rearrangement joins TRBV7-8 to TRBJ2-7; a possible D gene is TRBD2 (5 bases). The V gene's germline CDR1 is SGHVS and CDR2 FQNEAQ. The CDR3 has 13 residues. V lost 3 bases and J lost 3, with 9 bases in between. DNA for the CDR3: TGTGCCAGCAGCTTCGAGCGGAGCTACGAGCAGTACGTC. Encoded protein: CASSFERSYEQYV.